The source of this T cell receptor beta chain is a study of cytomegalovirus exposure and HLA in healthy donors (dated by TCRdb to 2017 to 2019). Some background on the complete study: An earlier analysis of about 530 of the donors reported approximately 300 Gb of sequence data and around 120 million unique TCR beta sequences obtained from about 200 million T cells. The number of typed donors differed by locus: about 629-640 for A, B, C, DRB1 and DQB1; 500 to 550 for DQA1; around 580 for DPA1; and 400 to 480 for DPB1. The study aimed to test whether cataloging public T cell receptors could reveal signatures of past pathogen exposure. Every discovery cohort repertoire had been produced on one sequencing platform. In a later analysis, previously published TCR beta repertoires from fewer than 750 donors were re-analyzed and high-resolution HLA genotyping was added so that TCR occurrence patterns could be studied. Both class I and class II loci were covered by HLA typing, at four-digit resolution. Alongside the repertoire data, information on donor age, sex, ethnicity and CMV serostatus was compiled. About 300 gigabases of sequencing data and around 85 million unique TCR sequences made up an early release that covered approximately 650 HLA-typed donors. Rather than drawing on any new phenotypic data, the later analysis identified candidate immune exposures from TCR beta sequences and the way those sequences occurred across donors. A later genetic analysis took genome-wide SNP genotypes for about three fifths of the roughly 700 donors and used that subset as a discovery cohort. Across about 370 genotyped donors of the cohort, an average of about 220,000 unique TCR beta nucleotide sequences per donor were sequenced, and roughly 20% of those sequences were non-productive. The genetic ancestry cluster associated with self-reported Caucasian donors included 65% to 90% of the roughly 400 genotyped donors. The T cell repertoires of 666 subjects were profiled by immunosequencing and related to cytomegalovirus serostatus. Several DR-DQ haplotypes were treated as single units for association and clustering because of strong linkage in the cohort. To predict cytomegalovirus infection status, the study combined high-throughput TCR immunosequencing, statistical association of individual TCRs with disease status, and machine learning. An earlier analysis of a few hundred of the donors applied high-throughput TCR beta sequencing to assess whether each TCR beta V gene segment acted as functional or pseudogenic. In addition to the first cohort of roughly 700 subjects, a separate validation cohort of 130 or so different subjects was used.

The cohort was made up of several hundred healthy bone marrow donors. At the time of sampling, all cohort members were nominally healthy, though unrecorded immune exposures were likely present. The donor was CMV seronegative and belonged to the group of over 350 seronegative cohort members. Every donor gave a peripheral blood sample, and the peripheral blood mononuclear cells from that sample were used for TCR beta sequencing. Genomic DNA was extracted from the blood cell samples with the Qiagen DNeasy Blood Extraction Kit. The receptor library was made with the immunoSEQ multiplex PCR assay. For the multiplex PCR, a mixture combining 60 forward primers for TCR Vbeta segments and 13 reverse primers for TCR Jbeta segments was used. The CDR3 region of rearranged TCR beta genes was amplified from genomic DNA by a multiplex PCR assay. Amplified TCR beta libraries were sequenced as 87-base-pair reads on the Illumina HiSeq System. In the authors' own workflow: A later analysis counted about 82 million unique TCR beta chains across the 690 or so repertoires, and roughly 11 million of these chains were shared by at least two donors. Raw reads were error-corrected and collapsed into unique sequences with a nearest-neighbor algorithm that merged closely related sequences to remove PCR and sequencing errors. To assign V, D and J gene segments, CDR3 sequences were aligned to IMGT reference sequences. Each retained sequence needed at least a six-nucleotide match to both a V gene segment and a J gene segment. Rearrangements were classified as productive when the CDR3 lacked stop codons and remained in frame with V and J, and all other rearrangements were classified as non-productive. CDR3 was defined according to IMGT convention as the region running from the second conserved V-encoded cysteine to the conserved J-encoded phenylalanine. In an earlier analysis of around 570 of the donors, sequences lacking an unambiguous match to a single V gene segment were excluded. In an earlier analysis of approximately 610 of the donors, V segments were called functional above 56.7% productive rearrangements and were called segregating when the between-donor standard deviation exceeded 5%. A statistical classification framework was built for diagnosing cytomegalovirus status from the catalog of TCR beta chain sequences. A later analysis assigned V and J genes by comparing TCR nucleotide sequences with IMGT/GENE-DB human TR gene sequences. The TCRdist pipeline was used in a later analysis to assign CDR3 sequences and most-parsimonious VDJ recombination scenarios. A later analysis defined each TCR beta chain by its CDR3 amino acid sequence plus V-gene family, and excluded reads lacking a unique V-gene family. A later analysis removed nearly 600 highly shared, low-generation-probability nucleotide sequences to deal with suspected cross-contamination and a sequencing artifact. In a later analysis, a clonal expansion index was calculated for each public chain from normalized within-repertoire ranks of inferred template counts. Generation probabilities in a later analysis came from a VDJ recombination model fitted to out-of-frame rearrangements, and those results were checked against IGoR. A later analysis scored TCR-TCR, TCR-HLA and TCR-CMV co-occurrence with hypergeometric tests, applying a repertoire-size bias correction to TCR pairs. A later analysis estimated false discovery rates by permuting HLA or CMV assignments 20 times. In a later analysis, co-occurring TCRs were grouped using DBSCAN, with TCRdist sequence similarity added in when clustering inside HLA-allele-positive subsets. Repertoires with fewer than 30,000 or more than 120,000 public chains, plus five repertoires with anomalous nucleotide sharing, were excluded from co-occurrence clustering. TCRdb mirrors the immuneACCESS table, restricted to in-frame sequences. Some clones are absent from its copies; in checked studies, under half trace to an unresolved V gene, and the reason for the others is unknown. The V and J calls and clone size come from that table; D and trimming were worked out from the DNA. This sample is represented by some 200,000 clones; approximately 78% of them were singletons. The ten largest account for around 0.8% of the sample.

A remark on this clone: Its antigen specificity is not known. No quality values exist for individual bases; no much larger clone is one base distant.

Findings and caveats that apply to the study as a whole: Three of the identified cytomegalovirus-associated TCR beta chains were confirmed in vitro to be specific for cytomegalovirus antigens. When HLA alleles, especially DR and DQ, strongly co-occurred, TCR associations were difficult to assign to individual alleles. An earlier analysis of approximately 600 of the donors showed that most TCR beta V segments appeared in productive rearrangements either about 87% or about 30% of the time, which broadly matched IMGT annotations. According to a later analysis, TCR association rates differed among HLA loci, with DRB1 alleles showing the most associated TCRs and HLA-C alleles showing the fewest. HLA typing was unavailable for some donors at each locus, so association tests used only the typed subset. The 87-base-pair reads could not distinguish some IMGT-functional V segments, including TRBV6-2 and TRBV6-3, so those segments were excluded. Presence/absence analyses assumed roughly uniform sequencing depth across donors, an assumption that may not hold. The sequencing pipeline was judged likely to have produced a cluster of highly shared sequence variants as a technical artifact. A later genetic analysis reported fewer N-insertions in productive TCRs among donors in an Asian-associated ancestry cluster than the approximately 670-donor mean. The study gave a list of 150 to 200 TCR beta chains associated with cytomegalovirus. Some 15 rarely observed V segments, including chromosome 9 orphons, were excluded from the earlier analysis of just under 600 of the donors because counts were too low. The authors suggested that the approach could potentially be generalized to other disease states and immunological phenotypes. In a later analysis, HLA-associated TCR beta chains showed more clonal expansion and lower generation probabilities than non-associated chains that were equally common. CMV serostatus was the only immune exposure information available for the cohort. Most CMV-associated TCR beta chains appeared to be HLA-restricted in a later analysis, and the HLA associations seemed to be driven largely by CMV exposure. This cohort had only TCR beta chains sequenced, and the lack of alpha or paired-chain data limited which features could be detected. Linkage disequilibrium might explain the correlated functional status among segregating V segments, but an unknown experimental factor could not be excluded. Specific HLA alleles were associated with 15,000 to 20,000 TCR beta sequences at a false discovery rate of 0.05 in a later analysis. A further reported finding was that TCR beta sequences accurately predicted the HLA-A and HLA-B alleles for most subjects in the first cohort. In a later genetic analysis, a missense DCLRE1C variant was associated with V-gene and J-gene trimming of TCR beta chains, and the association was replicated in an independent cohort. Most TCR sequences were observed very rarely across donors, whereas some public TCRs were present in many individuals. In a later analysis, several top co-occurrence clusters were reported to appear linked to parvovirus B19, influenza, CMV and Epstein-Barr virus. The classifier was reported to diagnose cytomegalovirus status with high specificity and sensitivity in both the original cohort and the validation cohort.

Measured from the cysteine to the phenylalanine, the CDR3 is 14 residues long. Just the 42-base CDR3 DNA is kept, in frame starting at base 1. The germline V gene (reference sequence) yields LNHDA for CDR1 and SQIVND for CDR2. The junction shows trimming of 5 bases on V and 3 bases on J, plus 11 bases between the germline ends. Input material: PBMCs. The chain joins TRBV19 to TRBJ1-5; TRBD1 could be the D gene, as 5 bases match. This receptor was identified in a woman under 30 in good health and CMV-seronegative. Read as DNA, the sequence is TGTGCCAGTAGTTGGGGGGTTCTCAATCAGCCCCAGCATTTT. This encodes CASSWGVLNQPQHF.